This T cell receptor (beta chain) was observed in a study of T cell repertoires in cytomegalovirus infection. The overall study: CMV infection together with matching HLA type was indicated by public TCR beta signatures. Whole-study findings and limits: The study identified carriers of CMV plus the relevant HLA from cumulative public TCR beta family frequency.

There are 15 residues in the CDR3. Germline CDR1 is SGHAT and CDR2 is FQNNGV. Unmatched junction bases numbered 12, after V lost 7 bases and J lost 4 bases. To note about this clonotype: The antigen is unknown.

TCRdb re-derived calls from the reads in MiXCR, one entry per CDR3 protein. The sample consists of around 500,000 distinct CDR3 sequences, approximately 46% of them appearing once. The chain uses TRBV11-2 and TRBJ2-5, with TRBD2 matching 7 bases. This receptor was identified in a human donor in good health (CMV status not recorded). Some clones in this sample may be carry-over from other donors' samples. The sample consisted of cultured PBMCs, taken from culture after CMV antigen stimulation. In DNA form, the CDR3 reads TGTGCCAGCACCTATAGGGCCACTAGCGTAGAGACCCAGTACTTC. It encodes CASTYRATSVETQYF.